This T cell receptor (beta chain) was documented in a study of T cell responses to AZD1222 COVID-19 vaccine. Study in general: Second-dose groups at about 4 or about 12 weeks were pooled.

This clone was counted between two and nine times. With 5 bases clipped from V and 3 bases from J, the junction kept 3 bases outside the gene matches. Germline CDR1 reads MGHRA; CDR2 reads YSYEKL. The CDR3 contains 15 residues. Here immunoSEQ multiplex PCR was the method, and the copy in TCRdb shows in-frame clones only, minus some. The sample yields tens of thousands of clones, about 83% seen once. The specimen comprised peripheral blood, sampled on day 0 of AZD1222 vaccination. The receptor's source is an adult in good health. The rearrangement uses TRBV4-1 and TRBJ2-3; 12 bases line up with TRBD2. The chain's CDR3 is CASSSLAGGTDTQYF. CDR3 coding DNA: TGCGCCAGCAGCTCCCTAGCGGGGGGGACAGATACGCAGTATTTT.